This T cell receptor beta chain was captured in a study of T-cell reconstitution after alpha-beta-depleted transplantation in children. Study observations and caveats: Surviving recipient T cells and thymic progenitors accounted for the high day-60 TCRbeta diversity observed in some patients. By about two months after transplant, alpha-beta T cells reportedly arose from several hundred graft clones that had expanded. Diversity and T-cell counts at one year after transplant derived mostly from new T cells.

The sample holds a few counts of this clonotype. Its specificity is not known. Germline CDR1 KGHDR, CDR2 SFDVKD. This CDR3 has 15 amino acids. The V end lost 0 bases, the J end lost 6 bases, and 13 bases lay between the germline ends. Construction of the TCRbeta library involved unique molecular identifiers. Each CDR3 protein is one row after TCRdb ran MiXCR on the PCR reads. Here the sample spans about 980,000 distinct CDR3 sequences, around 30% being singletons. The clonotype originates from a boy younger than two who had a stem cell transplant for SCID, so the T cells may come from the graft donor. Sample: PBMCs, mostly from graft donor cells, taken 360 days after TCRalphabeta/CD19-depleted stem cell transplant. V is TRBV24-1 and J is TRBJ2-5; D unresolved. This CDR3 is CATSDLDMGRKTQYF. The CDR3 DNA follows: TGTGCCACCAGTGATTTGGACATGGGAAGGAAGACCCAGTACTTC.